This T cell receptor (beta chain) was sequenced for a study of cytomegalovirus exposure and HLA in healthy donors. As for the study in general: Falling in the Caucasian-associated ancestry cluster were 81% of 398 genotyped donors. Findings and caveats of the study: High sensitivity and specificity were reportedly achieved when the classifier diagnosed cytomegalovirus status. Sequencing probably produced one cluster of sequence variants that were highly shared.

The germline V gene encodes CDR1 SGHRS and CDR2 YFSETQ. The CDR3 has 15 amino acids. J was trimmed by 5 bases and V by 1 base; bases with no gene match: 7. This clone was seen a single time. Antigen: not known. Researchers ran the PCR with 60 Vbeta and 13 Jbeta primers. Assay: immunoSEQ multiplex PCR; the TCRdb copy retains only in-frame clones and omits some. The sample lists 100,000 to 130,000 clones, roughly three quarters occurring once. The chain carries TRBV5-1 and TRBJ1-2, with 8 bases matching TRBD1. Sequencing used PBMCs. The clonotype originates from a man between 18 and 35 years old in good health and CMV-seronegative. The CDR3 sequence is CASSLRQGSGYGYTF. In nucleotides, the CDR3 is TGCGCCAGCAGCTTGAGACAGGGGAGTGGTTATGGCTACACCTTC.